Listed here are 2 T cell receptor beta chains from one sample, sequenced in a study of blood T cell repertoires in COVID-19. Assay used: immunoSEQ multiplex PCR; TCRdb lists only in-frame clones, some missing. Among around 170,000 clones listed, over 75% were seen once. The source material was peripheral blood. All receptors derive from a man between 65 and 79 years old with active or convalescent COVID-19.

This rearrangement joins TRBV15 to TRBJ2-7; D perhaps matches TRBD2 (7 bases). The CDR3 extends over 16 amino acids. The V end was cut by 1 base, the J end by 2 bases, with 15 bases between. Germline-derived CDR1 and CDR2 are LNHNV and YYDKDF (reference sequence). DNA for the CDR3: TGTGCCACCAGCAGAGTCCGGGGGGCTTCAACCTACGAGCAGTACTTC. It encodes CATSRVRGASTYEQYF.

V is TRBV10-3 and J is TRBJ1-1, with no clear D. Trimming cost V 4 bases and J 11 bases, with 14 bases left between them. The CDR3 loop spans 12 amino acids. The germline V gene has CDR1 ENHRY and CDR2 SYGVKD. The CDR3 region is CAISVGGLWAFF. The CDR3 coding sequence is TGTGCCATCAGTGTCGGTGGTCTGTGGGCTTTCTTT.